This entry concerns a single T cell receptor (beta chain). The method was immunoSEQ multiplex PCR; TCRdb's version includes in-frame clones alone and lacks a portion of them. In the table there are around 70,000 clones, approximately 80% of which are singletons. This specimen belongs to a study of blood T cell repertoires in COVID-19. The CDR3 consists of 14 residues. V shed 1 base and J 3 bases; nucleotides not matched to a gene: 1. Germline V gives CDR1 SEHNR, CDR2 FQNEAQ (reference sequence). Sequencing used peripheral blood. This chain joins TRBV7-9 and TRBJ2-7; 9 bases fit TRBD1. The receptor was derived from a human donor in a cohort sampled during active COVID-19. The CDR3 protein is CASSLGGQGYEQYF. In nucleotides, the CDR3 is TGTGCCAGCAGCTTAGGGGGACAGGGCTACGAGCAGTACTTC.